The 10 T cell receptor beta chains listed next were all sequenced from one sample in a study of memory CD4+ T cells and cytomegalovirus serostatus. The table came from immunoSEQ multiplex PCR; TCRdb's copy has only in-frame clones and leaves some out. The data contain roughly 50,000 clones, around 78% of them seen just once; the ten biggest clones take up around 1.5%. Single viable CD3+CD4+CD8-CD45RO+ cells were sorted as the memory CD4+ T cells. Sample: memory CD4+ T cells from blood. The receptors derive from an adult in good health and CMV-seronegative.

The chain uses TRBV6-1 and TRBJ2-7; the D is unclear. This CDR3 contains 14 residues. The V end lost 7 bases, the J end lost 4 bases, and 17 bases lay between the germline ends. Per germline, CDR1 MNHNS and CDR2 SASEGT. CDR3 loop: CASKSAILGYEQYF. DNA for the CDR3: TGTGCCAGCAAGTCGGCTATCCTGGGGTACGAGCAGTACTTC.

Only one count was recorded for this clone. The chain carries TRBV19 and TRBJ2-5; no clear D. CDR3 length: 13 amino acids. The germline V gene has CDR1 LNHDA and CDR2 SQIVND (reference sequence). V was trimmed by 5 bases and J by 1 base, leaving 8 bases between them. The CDR3 nucleotides read TGTGCCAGTAGTTACACCAGCCAAGAGACCCAGTACTTC. Protein sequence: CASSYTSQETQYF. Supplemented by reference TRBV19 and TRBJ2-5, the full variable domain reads DGGITQSPKYLFRKEGQNVTLSCEQNLNHDAMYWYRQDPGQGLRLIYYSQIVNDFQKGDIAEGYSVSREKKESFPLTVTSAQKNPTAFYLCASSYTSQETQYFGPGTRLLVL.

CDR3 in amino acids: CASSSLSYEQYF. The CDR3 region has the DNA TGTGCCAGCAGCTCCCTCTCCTACGAGCAGTACTTC. This chain connects TRBV7-2 to TRBJ2-7; D is ambiguous. The ends were cut back, 4 bases at V and 0 bases at J, with 4 bases in the middle. Per the germline V gene, CDR1 is SGHTA and CDR2 is FQGNSA. This CDR3 spans 12 amino acids.

CDR3 coding DNA: TGCGCCAGCAGCCAAGATCGGAGCAGGGTGAACACCGGGGAGCTGTTTTTT. This translates into CASSQDRSRVNTGELFF. The chain employs TRBV4-1 and TRBJ2-2, with a weak D call TRBD1 (5 bases). Trimming removed 0 bases from V and 1 base from J, with 12 bases in between. Germline V gene lookup returns CDR1 MGHRA and CDR2 YSYEKL. This CDR3 is 17 amino acids long.

The CDR3 region has the DNA TGTGCCAGCAGCTTAGGGACTAGCGTTGAGAGCGTGTTCTTC. It yields the protein CASSLGTSVESVFF. The chain combines TRBV7-2 with TRBJ2-1, with TRBD2 identical over 9 bases. The CDR3 sequence is 14 residues long. The junction had 10 bases not matched to a gene; V was cut back by 1 base and J by 15 bases. The germline V gene has CDR1 SGHTA and CDR2 FQGNSA.

J is TRBJ1-2 and V is TRBV5-4; D not certain. The CDR3 has 14 amino acids. V lost 4 bases and J lost 2, with 12 bases in between. Per the germline V gene, CDR1 is SGHNT and CDR2 is YYREEE (reference sequence). Here the CDR3 reads CASSLRAGNYGYTF. CDR3 bases: TGTGCCAGCAGCCTTCGGGCGGGGAACTATGGCTACACCTTC.

The chain is built from TRBV11-3 and TRBJ2-7; D is perhaps TRBD1 (6 bases). CDR3 length equals 13 residues. CDR1 and CDR2 (germline): SGHNT, YENEEA. Trimming left V 5 bases short and J 2 bases short, with 10 bases between. CDR3 sequence (DNA): TGTGCCAGCAGCGGGACAAAGACCTACGAGCAGTACTTC. Residues: CASSGTKTYEQYF. Supplemented by reference TRBV11-3 and TRBJ2-7, the full variable domain reads EAGVVQSPRYKIIEKKQPVAFWCNPISGHNTLYWYLQNLGQGPELLIRYENEEAVDDSQLPKDRFSAERLKGVDSTLKIQPAELGDSAVYLCASSGTKTYEQYFGPGTRLTVT.

V gene TRBV7-9 combines with J gene TRBJ1-4; weak D call: TRBD1 (5 bases). The V gene lost 11 bases and the J gene lost 1 base, with 20 bases spanning the gap. The germline gives CDR1 SEHNR, CDR2 FQNEAQ (reference sequence). The CDR3 is made up of 16 amino acids. The CDR3 DNA follows: TGTGCCGGGGGTTTCGGGGACGGCGGAACTAATGAAAAACTGTTTTTT. This gives the protein CAGGFGDGGTNEKLFF. Full variable domain (outside the CDR3, taken from reference TRBV7-9 and TRBJ1-4): DTGVSQNPRHKITKRGQNVTFRCDPISEHNRLYWYRQTLGQGPEFLTYFQNEAQLEKSRLLSDRFSAERPKGSFSTLEIQRTEQGDSAMYLCAGGFGDGGTNEKLFFGSGTQLSVL.

The V and J genes are TRBV7-2 and TRBJ2-2, with 7 positions matching TRBD2. The V gene end was trimmed by 5 bases and the J gene end by 5 bases; junction bases not matched to a gene: 8. This CDR3 has 15 amino acids. Germline assignment: CDR1 SGHTA and CDR2 FQGNSA. CDR3: CASSPSRGKTGELFF. CDR3 sequence (DNA): TGTGCCAGCAGCCCGTCGCGGGGGAAGACCGGGGAGCTGTTTTTT.

The rearrangement joins TRBV28 to TRBJ2-2, with D possibly being TRBD1 (5 bases). Germline values: CDR1 MDHEN, CDR2 SYDVKM. Trimming pared 0 bases from V and 2 bases from J, leaving 16 bases between. The CDR3 has 18 residues. The CDR3 here is CASSLWGHRFNNTGELFF. CDR3 nucleotide sequence: TGTGCCAGCAGTTTATGGGGGCACCGCTTCAACAACACCGGGGAGCTGTTTTTT.